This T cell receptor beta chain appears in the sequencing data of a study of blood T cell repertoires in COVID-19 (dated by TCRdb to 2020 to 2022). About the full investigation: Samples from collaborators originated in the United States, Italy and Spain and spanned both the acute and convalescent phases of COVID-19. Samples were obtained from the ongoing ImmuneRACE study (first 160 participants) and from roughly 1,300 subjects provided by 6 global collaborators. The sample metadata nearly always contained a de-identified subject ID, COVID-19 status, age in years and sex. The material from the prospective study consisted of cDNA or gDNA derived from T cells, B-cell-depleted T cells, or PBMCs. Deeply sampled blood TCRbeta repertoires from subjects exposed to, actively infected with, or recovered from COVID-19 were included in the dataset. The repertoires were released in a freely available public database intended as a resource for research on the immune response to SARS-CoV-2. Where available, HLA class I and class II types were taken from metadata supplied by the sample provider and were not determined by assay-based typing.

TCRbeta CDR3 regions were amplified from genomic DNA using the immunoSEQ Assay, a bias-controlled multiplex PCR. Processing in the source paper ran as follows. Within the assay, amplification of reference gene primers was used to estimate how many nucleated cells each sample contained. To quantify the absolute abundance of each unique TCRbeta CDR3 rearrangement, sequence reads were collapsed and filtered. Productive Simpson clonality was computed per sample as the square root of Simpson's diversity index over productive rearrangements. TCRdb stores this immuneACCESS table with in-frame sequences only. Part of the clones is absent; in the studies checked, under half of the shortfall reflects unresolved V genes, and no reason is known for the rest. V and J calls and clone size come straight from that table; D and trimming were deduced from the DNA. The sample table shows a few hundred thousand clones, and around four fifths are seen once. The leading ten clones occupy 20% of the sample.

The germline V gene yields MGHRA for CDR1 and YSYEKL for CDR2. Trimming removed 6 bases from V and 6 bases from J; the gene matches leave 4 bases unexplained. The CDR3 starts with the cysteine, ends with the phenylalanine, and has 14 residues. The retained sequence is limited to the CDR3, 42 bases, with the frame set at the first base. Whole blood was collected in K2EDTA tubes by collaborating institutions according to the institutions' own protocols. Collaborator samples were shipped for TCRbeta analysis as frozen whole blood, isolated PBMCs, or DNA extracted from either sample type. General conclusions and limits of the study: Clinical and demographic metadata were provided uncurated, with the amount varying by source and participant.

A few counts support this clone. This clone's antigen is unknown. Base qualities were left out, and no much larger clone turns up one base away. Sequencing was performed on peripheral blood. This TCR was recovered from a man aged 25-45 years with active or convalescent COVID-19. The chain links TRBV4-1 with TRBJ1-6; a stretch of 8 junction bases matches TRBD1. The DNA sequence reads TGCGCCAGCAGTCGGACAGGGCTTAATTCACCCCTCCACTTT. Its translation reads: CASSRTGLNSPLHF.